This paragraph reports one T cell receptor (beta chain). Its antigen is still unknown. The donors belonged to the roughly 130-subject validation cohort, separate from the roughly 600-subject first cohort. CDR1 and CDR2 (germline): SGHAT, FQNNGV. Deletions cut 1 base from V and 0 bases from J, with 8 bases between. The CDR3 runs to 15 residues. Libraries were prepared by immunoSEQ multiplex PCR; TCRdb keeps only in-frame clonotypes and omits some of them. The table includes about 82,000 clones, over 85% detected once. The sample comes from a study of cytomegalovirus exposure and HLA in healthy donors. General study findings and limits: The classifier, whose performance was assessed in both the original and validation cohorts, reportedly diagnosed cytomegalovirus status with high specificity and sensitivity.

The sequencing input was PBMCs. V is TRBV11-2 and J is TRBJ2-3; no definite D call. This clonotype was obtained from a woman aged 18-29 years in good health and CMV-seronegative. CDR3 amino acids: CASSLGPASTDTQYF. Here the CDR3 DNA reads TGTGCCAGCAGCTTAGGGCCAGCGAGCACAGATACGCAGTATTTT. The variable domain in full, with the rest retrieved from reference TRBV11-2 and TRBJ2-3, is EAGVAQSPRYKIIEKRQSVAFWCNPISGHATLYWYQQILGQGPKLLIQFQNNGVVDDSQLPKDRFSAERLKGVDSTLKIQPAKLEDSAVYLCASSLGPASTDTQYFGPGTRLTVL.